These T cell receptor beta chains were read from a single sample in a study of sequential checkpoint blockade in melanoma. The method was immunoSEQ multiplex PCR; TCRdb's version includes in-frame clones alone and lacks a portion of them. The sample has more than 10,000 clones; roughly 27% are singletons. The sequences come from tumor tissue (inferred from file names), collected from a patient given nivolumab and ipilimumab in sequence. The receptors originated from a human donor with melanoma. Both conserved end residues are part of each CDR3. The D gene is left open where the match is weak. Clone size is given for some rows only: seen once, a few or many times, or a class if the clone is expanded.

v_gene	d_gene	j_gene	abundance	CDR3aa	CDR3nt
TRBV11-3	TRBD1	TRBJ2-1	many	CASSLWTGIGNEQFF	TGTGCCAGCAGCTTATGGACAGGGATTGGGAATGAGCAGTTCTTC
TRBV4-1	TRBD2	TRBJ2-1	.	CASSPGLAGDNEQFF	TGCGCCAGCTCACCGGGACTAGCGGGGGACAATGAGCAGTTCTTC
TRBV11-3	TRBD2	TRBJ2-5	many	CASSFERGLQETQYF	TGTGCCAGCAGCTTTGAGCGGGGTTTACAAGAGACCCAGTACTTC
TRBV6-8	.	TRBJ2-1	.	CASSLTSSSYNEQFF	TGTGCCAGCAGTTTGACTTCTAGCTCCTACAATGAGCAGTTCTTC
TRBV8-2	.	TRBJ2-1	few	CASSLYSSHEQFF	TGTGCCAGCAGTTTATATTCTAGCCATGAGCAGTTCTTC
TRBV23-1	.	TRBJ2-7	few	CASSQGGQGGDEQYF	TGCGCCAGCAGCCAAGGCGGGCAGGGGGGTGACGAGCAGTACTTC
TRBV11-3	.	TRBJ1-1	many	CASSLGAGQNTEAFF	TGTGCCAGCAGCTTAGGAGCGGGTCAGAACACTGAAGCTTTCTTT
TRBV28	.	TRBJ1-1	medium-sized	CASSFWGSLMNTEAFF	TGTGCCAGCAGTTTTTGGGGCAGCCTCATGAACACTGAAGCTTTCTTT
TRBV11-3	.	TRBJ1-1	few	CASSLGGGRGINTEAFF	TGTGCCAGCAGCTTGGGAGGGGGGCGTGGGATCAACACTGAAGCTTTCTTT
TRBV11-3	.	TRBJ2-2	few	CASSLGVVTGELFF	TGTGCCAGCAGCTTAGGAGTCGTAACCGGGGAGCTGTTTTTT
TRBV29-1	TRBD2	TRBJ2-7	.	CSVEVAGDEQYF	TGCAGCGTTGAGGTAGCGGGAGACGAGCAGTACTTC
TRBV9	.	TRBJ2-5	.	CASSEGVGVVETQYF	TGTGCCAGCAGCGAAGGCGTAGGGGTAGTAGAGACCCAGTACTTC
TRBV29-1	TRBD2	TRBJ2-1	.	CSVGTSGTFYNEQFF	TGCAGCGTTGGGACTAGCGGGACTTTTTACAATGAGCAGTTCTTC
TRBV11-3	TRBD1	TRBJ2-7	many	CASSLLGQSYEQYF	TGTGCCAGCAGCTTATTGGGACAGTCCTACGAGCAGTACTTC
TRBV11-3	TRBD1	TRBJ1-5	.	CASSRRTGGNQPQHF	TGTGCCAGCAGCAGACGGACAGGGGGCAATCAGCCCCAGCATTTT
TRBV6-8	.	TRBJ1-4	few	CASSYSSTGLNEKLFF	TGTGCCAGCAGTTACTCCTCGACAGGTCTTAATGAAAAACTGTTTTTT
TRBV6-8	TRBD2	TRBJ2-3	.	CASSARAGEGDTQYF	TGTGCCAGCAGTGCGAGAGCGGGAGAGGGTGATACGCAGTATTTT
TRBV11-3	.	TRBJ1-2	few	CASSLDSGRGWGYTF	TGTGCCAGCAGCCTAGACAGTGGAAGGGGTTGGGGCTACACCTTC
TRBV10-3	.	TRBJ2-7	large	CAISEHWTESYEQYF	TGTGCCATCAGTGAGCACTGGACGGAATCCTACGAGCAGTACTTC
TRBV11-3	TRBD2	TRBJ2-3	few	CASSWAGRADTQYF	TGTGCCAGCAGCTGGGCAGGGAGGGCAGATACGCAGTATTTT
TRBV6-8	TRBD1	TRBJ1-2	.	CASSVAGTANYGYTF	TGTGCCAGCAGTGTGGCCGGGACAGCCAACTATGGCTACACCTTC
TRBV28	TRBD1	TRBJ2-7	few	CASTSTDRGHEQYF	TGTGCCAGCACCTCGACGGACAGGGGACACGAGCAGTACTTC
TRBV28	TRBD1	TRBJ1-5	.	CASSLHTGGTVGVNQPQHF	TGTGCCAGCAGTTTGCATACGGGAGGGACAGTAGGGGTCAATCAGCCCCAGCATTTT
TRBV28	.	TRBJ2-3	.	CASKRISTDTQYF	TGTGCCAGCAAGCGGATAAGCACAGATACGCAGTATTTT
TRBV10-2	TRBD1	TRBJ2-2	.	CASSEEGTGAVDTGELFF	TGCGCCAGCAGTGAGGAAGGGACAGGGGCTGTCGACACCGGGGAGCTGTTTTTT
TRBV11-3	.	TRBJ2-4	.	CASSLGSAKNIQYF	TGTGCCAGCAGCTTGGGCTCAGCCAAAAACATTCAGTACTTC
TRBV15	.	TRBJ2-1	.	CATSVGSSYNEQFF	TGTGCCACCAGCGTCGGGAGCTCCTACAATGAGCAGTTCTTC
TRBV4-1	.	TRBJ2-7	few	CASSQVGRGGYEQYF	TGCGCCAGCAGCCAAGTGGGCAGGGGGGGCTACGAGCAGTACTTC
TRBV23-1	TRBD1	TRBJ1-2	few	CASSPTGGESYTF	TGCGCCAGCAGCCCGACAGGGGGCGAAAGCTACACCTTC
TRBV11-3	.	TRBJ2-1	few	CASSPFSASSYNEQFF	TGTGCCAGCAGCCCCTTTAGCGCGAGCTCCTACAATGAGCAGTTCTTC
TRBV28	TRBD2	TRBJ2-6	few	CASNPSGVYSGANVLTF	TGTGCCAGCAATCCTAGCGGGGTCTACTCTGGGGCCAACGTCCTGACTTTC
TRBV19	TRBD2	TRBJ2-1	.	CASSTTSGSLSEQFF	TGTGCCAGTAGTACAACTAGCGGGAGTCTTAGTGAGCAGTTCTTC
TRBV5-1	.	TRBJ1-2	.	CASSPDSGSNYGYTF	TGCGCCAGCAGCCCTGACTCGGGCAGTAACTATGGCTACACCTTC
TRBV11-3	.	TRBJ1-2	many	CASSLVGSGYRGYTF	TGTGCCAGCAGCTTAGTTGGATCAGGGTATCGAGGCTACACCTTC
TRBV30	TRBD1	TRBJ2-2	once	CAWSVSIGTGGELFF	TGTGCCTGGAGTGTAAGCATAGGGACAGGCGGGGAGCTGTTTTTT
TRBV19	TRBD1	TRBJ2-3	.	CASSVGQGATDTQYF	TGTGCCAGTAGTGTCGGACAGGGGGCAACAGATACGCAGTATTTT
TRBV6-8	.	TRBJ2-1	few	CASSSLLGYEQFF	TGTGCCAGCAGTTCGTTGCTCGGGTATGAGCAGTTCTTC
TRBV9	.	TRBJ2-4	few	CASSASSAGNIQYF	TGTGCCAGCAGCGCATCTTCCGCGGGAAACATTCAGTACTTC
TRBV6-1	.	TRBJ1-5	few	CASSEGSPGNQPQHF	TGTGCCAGCAGTGAAGGATCGCCGGGTAATCAGCCCCAGCATTTT
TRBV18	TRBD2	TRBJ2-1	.	CASSPFAPGLAGGYNEQFF	TGTGCCAGCTCACCATTCGCACCGGGACTAGCGGGAGGTTACAATGAGCAGTTCTTC
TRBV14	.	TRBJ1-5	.	CASSRAGEQPQHF	TGTGCCAGCAGCCGGGCAGGGGAGCAGCCCCAGCATTTT
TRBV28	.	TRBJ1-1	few	CASSSPGRGFTEAFF	TGTGCCAGCAGTTCCCCCGGACGGGGATTCACTGAAGCTTTCTTT
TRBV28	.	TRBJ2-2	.	CASSFPRPNHNSGELFF	TGTGCCAGCAGTTTTCCCAGGCCTAATCACAACAGTGGGGAGCTGTTTTTT
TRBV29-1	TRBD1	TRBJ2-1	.	CSVEEDRVNEQFF	TGCAGCGTTGAAGAAGACAGGGTTAATGAGCAGTTCTTC
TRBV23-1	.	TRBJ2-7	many	CASSQAKVSSYEQYF	TGCGCCAGCAGCCAAGCGAAGGTGAGCTCCTACGAGCAGTACTTC